Below, 24 T cell receptor beta chains from the same sample are listed, as sequenced in a study of blood T cell repertoires in COVID-19. TCRdb keeps only in-frame clones here, not all; method: immunoSEQ multiplex PCR. In the table there are around 140,000 clones, about 80% of which are singletons. Sequenced material: PBMCs or T cells enriched from blood (not recorded which). These receptors all stem from a middle-aged man with acute COVID-19.

The chain uses TRBV18 and TRBJ2-3; the match to TRBD2 covers 16 bases. This CDR3 has 17 amino acids. Losses at the gene ends were 6 bases for V and 6 bases for J; bases not matched to a gene: 9. Germline V gives CDR1 KGHSH, CDR2 LQKENI. The CDR3 nucleotides are TGTGCCAGCTCTCCTTCCGGGACTAGCGGGGGGGCCGATACGCAGTATTTT. Translation: CASSPSGTSGGADTQYF.

The gene calls are TRBV6-5 and TRBJ2-7; 8 nucleotides align to TRBD1. Trimming cost V 6 bases and J 4 bases; bases outside gene matches: 8. The CDR3 runs to 14 residues. The germline CDR1 and CDR2 sequences are MNHEY and SVGAGI. CDR3 bases: TGTGCCAGCAGAGGGGCAGGGGGCGAGTACGAGCAGTACTTC. Amino acids: CASRGAGGEYEQYF.

The gene calls are TRBV6-5 and TRBJ1-1; a possible D gene is TRBD1 (5 bases). Germline V gene lookup returns CDR1 MNHEY and CDR2 SVGAGI. The CDR3 is 14 amino acids. Deletions cut 0 bases from V and 3 bases from J, with 8 bases between. CDR3 residues: CASSYSPGDTEAFF. CDR3 coding DNA: TGTGCCAGCAGTTACTCTCCGGGGGACACTGAAGCTTTCTTT.

The chain has TRBV9 and TRBJ2-3; TRBD2 aligns across 8 bases. V lost 4 bases and J lost 2; bases outside the gene matches: 18. Germline lookup yields CDR1 SGDLS and CDR2 YYNGEE. The CDR3 is made up of 19 amino acids. The CDR3 DNA follows: TGTGCCAGCAGCCCCTCGGGGTGGGAGCGGGGGTTAACCACAGATACGCAGTATTTT. Its protein product is CASSPSGWERGLTTDTQYF.

This rearrangement joins TRBV5-1 to TRBJ1-6; D remains ambiguous. The germline V and J ends were trimmed by 4 bases and 6 bases, with 11 bases remaining between them. From germline, CDR1 is SGHRS and CDR2 YFSETQ. This CDR3 comprises 14 residues. This CDR3 is CASSLGVSNSPLHF. DNA for the CDR3: TGCGCCAGCAGCCTCGGGGTCTCTAATTCACCCCTCCACTTT.

The chain links TRBV29-1 to TRBJ2-7; D is undetermined. V was pared by 5 bases and J by 3 bases, with 11 bases between. Germline V gives CDR1 SQVTM, CDR2 ANQGSEA. This CDR3 has 12 residues. The CDR3 sequence is CSVQTIFYEQYF. As DNA, the CDR3 is TGCAGCGTTCAGACAATTTTCTACGAGCAGTACTTC.

The chain employs TRBV19 and TRBJ2-1; D gene uncertain. Per germline, CDR1 LNHDA and CDR2 SQIVND (reference sequence). The CDR3 has 14 amino acids. V was clipped by 5 bases and J by 8 bases, with 16 bases between them. CDR3 amino acids: CASSPRIKADEQFF. CDR3 sequence (DNA): TGTGCCAGTAGTCCTAGAATCAAGGCCGATGAGCAGTTCTTC.

This clone has only one observation. The rearrangement joins TRBV6-6 to TRBJ2-3, with D unclear. From germline, CDR1 is MNHNY and CDR2 SVGAGI (reference sequence). The ends were cut back, 8 bases at V and 6 bases at J, with 9 bases in the middle. The length of the CDR3 is 11 residues. Here the CDR3 DNA reads TGTGCCAGCGAAAGCTTCGATACGCAGTATTTT. This gives the protein CASESFDTQYF.

This chain joins TRBV5-5 and TRBJ2-1, with D perhaps TRBD2 (5 bases). Germline loops: CDR1 SGHKS, CDR2 YYEKEE (reference sequence). Trimming took off 0 bases at V and 2 bases at J, with 9 bases between the two ends. The CDR3 is made up of 15 amino acids. The CDR3 DNA reads as TGTGCCAGCAGCTTGGGAGCGGAACCCTACAATGAGCAGTTCTTC. Translation gives CASSLGAEPYNEQFF.

The chain combines TRBV7-3 with TRBJ2-5; 14 bases line up with TRBD2. This CDR3 contains 15 residues. CDR1 and CDR2 (germline): SGHTA, FQGTGA. J was trimmed by 5 bases and V by 5 bases; bases with no gene match: 4. The CDR3 bases are TGTGCCAGCAGCCGGGGGACTAGCGGGAGTGAGACCCAGTACTTC. The encoded protein is CASSRGTSGSETQYF.

V gene TRBV7-3 combines with J gene TRBJ2-1; no firm D call. Germline assignment: CDR1 SGHTA and CDR2 FQGTGA. The CDR3 runs to 13 residues. Deletions cut 1 base from V and 5 bases from J, with 6 bases between. CDR3: CASSLISDNEQFF. CDR3 DNA: TGTGCCAGCAGCTTAATCAGCGACAATGAGCAGTTCTTC.

The chain has TRBV21-1 and TRBJ2-6; the tabulated D call, TRBD2, remains unverified against the DNA. TRBV21-1 is recorded as a pseudogene. The CDR3 runs 15 residues. CDR3 nucleotide sequence: TGTGCCAGCAGCCGCCGGAGCTCTGGGGCCAACGTCCTGACTTTC. This translates into CASSRRSSGANVLTF.

About this clone: At the DNA level, this CDR3 is encoded by other sequences in the same sample as well. The genes are TRBV7-9 and TRBJ1-1; no reliable D call. The germline gives CDR1 SEHNR, CDR2 FQNEAQ (reference sequence). The CDR3 totals 13 residues. The V end was cut by 3 bases, the J end by 1 base, with 6 bases between. CDR3 residues: CASSLAENTEAFF. CDR3 DNA sequence: TGTGCCAGCAGCTTGGCGGAGAACACTGAAGCTTTCTTT.

In its sample, this clone was seen once. This chain links TRBV3-1 (or the pseudogene TRBV3-2) with TRBJ1-3; 10 positions agree with TRBD1. The V segment lost 1 base and the J segment 8 bases; nucleotides outside the gene matches: 2. Germline V lookup: CDR1 LGHDT, CDR2 YNNKEL (reference sequence). CDR3 length equals 14 residues. DNA of the CDR3: TGTGCCAGCAGCCAAGCGGGACAGGGGTACACCATATATTTT. Its protein product is CASSQAGQGYTIYF.

Notes on this clone: At the DNA level, this CDR3 is encoded by other sequences in the same sample as well. The CDR3 here is CASSGQGGNQPQHF. The CDR3 coding sequence is TGTGCCAGTAGTGGACAGGGAGGCAATCAGCCCCAGCATTTT. The chain is built from TRBV19 and TRBJ1-5, with 8 positions matching TRBD1. The CDR3 contains 14 residues. Unmatched junction bases numbered 2, after V lost 5 bases and J lost 2 bases. Germline V gives CDR1 LNHDA, CDR2 SQIVND (reference sequence).

The V gene is TRBV5-6, the J gene TRBJ2-3; 12 nucleotides agree with TRBD2. The CDR3 runs to 15 residues. Germline loops: CDR1 SGHDT, CDR2 YYEEEE. Trimming took 5 bases from V and 5 from J; bases not matched to a gene: 6. CDR3 bases: TGTGCCAGCAGTTTAAGACTAGCGGGAGTAGATACGCAGTATTTT. Amino acids: CASSLRLAGVDTQYF.

The chain combines TRBV28 with TRBJ2-5, with D tentatively TRBD2 (6 bases). Germline CDR1 MDHEN, CDR2 SYDVKM. The CDR3 is made up of 15 amino acids. V dropped 2 bases and J dropped 9 bases, with 19 bases sitting between them. CDR3 sequence: CASSLGLVNWEAQYF. CDR3 coding DNA: TGTGCCAGCAGTTTAGGGCTCGTAAATTGGGAGGCCCAGTACTTC.

The CDR3 sequence is CASSSGTPTYEQYF. The CDR3 DNA sequence: TGTGCCAGCAGTTCCGGGACACCTACTTACGAGCAGTACTTC. The gene calls are TRBV2 and TRBJ2-7, with D tentatively TRBD1 (6 bases). This CDR3 has 14 amino acids. The germline V gene has CDR1 SNHLY and CDR2 FYNNEI. The germline V and J ends were trimmed by 5 bases and 4 bases, with 15 bases remaining between them.

This chain links TRBV20-1 with TRBJ2-7, with 9 bases aligning to TRBD1. V lost 3 bases to trimming and J lost 3 bases; unmatched junction nucleotides: 3. The CDR3 contains 13 residues. Germline CDR1 DFQATT, CDR2 SNEGSKA (reference sequence). The CDR3 reads CSASGGQGYEQYF. The CDR3 nucleotides are TGCAGTGCTAGTGGGGGACAGGGCTACGAGCAGTACTTC.

The chain combines TRBV28 with TRBJ1-6; 9 nucleotides align to TRBD1. The CDR3 extends over 14 amino acids. Germline CDR1 reads MDHEN; CDR2 reads SYDVKM. V shed 5 bases and J 8 bases; nucleotides not matched to a gene: 4. CDR3 in amino acids: CASSPGQGDSPLHF. CDR3 nucleotides: TGTGCCAGCAGTCCGGGACAGGGAGATTCACCCCTCCACTTT.

The chain has TRBV5-1 and TRBJ2-1, with 12 nucleotides matching TRBD2. This CDR3 has 16 amino acids. Germline CDR1 reads SGHRS; CDR2 reads YFSETQ. The V gene end was trimmed by 4 bases and the J gene end by 3 bases; junction bases not matched to a gene: 5. The CDR3 DNA reads TGCGCCAGCAGCGTCCTAGCGGGGGGGCTCTACAATGAGCAGTTCTTC. Protein: CASSVLAGGLYNEQFF.

This chain links TRBV11-3 with TRBJ2-1; possible D gene TRBD2, 6 bases. V shed 5 bases and J shed 10 bases, with 12 bases lying between them. Germline values: CDR1 SGHNT, CDR2 YENEEA. CDR3 length: 12 amino acids. CDR3 nucleotides: TGTGCCAGCAGCCCGACGGGGGACGAGCAGTTCTTC. This translates into CASSPTGDEQFF.

V and J are TRBV19 and TRBJ1-1, with a weak D call TRBD1 (6 bases). CDR3 length equals 14 residues. Trimming removed 11 bases from V and 6 bases from J, with 22 bases in between. Germline loops: CDR1 LNHDA, CDR2 SQIVND (reference sequence). For the CDR3, the DNA is TGTGCCGGGAAAAAAGACAGGTCCGACTCTGAAGCTTTCTTT. Its translation is CAGKKDRSDSEAFF.

The rearrangement joins TRBV6-4 to TRBJ2-7; weak D call: TRBD2 (7 bases). The germline V gene has CDR1 MRHNA and CDR2 SNTAGT. Trimming removed 0 bases at V and 0 bases at J, with 9 bases between. The CDR3 has 15 amino acids. The CDR3 region is CASSDSGGASYEQYF. CDR3 bases: TGTGCCAGCAGTGACTCAGGGGGGGCCTCCTACGAGCAGTACTTC.